This TCR beta chain stems from a study of blood T cell repertoires in COVID-19. Looking at the study overall: Samples came from the United States, Italy and Spain, spanning acute and convalescent COVID-19. T cells, B-cell-depleted T cells, or PBMCs supplied cDNA or gDNA.

In germline, CDR1 is MNHEY, CDR2 SVGAGI. The germline V and J ends were trimmed by 6 bases and 6 bases, with 15 bases remaining between them. The CDR3 spans 14 residues. In the original processing: Quantification of nucleated cells was approximated via reference gene primer amplification. Sequenced by immunoSEQ multiplex PCR; TCRdb stores in-frame clones only, minus some. The D gene and trimming were derived from the DNA, and the V and J assignments and clone size from that table. The table includes 190,000 or so clones, around four fifths detected once. The table lists this clone with a count of one.

This chain links TRBV6-5 with TRBJ1-5; tentatively, D is TRBD1 (5 bases). The clonotype originates from a human donor with acute or convalescent COVID-19. The donor label of this sample is uncertain. What was sequenced was peripheral blood. The CDR3 loop reads CASSRSQGSQPQHF. The CDR3, as DNA: TGTGCCAGCAGCCGATCTCAGGGATCTCAGCCCCAGCATTTT.